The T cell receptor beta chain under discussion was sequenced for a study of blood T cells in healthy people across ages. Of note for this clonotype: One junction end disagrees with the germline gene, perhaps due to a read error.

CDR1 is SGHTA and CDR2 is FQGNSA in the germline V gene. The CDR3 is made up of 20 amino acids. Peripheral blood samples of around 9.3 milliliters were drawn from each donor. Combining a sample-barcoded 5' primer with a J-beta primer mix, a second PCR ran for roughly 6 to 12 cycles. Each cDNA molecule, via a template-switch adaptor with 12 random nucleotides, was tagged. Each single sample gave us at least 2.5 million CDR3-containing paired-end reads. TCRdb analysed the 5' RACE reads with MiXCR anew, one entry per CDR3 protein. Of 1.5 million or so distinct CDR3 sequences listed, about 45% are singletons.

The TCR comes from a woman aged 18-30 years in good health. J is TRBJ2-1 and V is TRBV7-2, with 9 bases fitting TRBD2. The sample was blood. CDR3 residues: CASSPRGLSGSSGSYNKQFF. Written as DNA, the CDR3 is TGTGCCAGCAGTCCCAGAGGTCTTAGCGGGAGTTCCGGCTCCTACAATAAGCAGTTCTTC.